This TCR beta chain appears in the sequencing data of a study of blood T cell repertoires in COVID-19. Across the whole study: There were acute and convalescent COVID-19 samples, and they came from the United States, Italy and Spain.

Germline lookup yields CDR1 SGHRS and CDR2 YFSETQ. This CDR3 is built from 15 residues. Trimming removed 0 bases from V and 0 bases from J, with 6 bases in between. Sequencing was performed with immunoSEQ multiplex PCR; in TCRdb, only in-frame clones are kept and a portion is missing. The repertoire has around 81,000 clones, approximately 86% of them found once; the top ten carry approximately 7.4%. This sequence joins TRBV5-1 and TRBJ2-2; D is uncertain. Sequenced sample: peripheral blood. This TCR was recovered from a man between 65 and 85 years old with acute or convalescent COVID-19. CDR3 region: CASSLGASNTGELFF. For the CDR3, the DNA is TGCGCCAGCAGCTTGGGGGCCTCGAACACCGGGGAGCTGTTTTTT.